This record covers a single T cell receptor (beta chain). No cognate antigen has been identified for it. Qualities for individual bases were not recorded, and no much larger clone is one base off. Profiling of TCR beta VDJ combinations and CDR3 sequences used genomic DNA as the template. An Illumina HiSeq 2000 was the platform used for TCR repertoire sequencing. Per the source publication's procedure: TRBV/TRBJ rearrangement plots, CDR3 size and DJ length profiles, and Simpson's diversity index were used to assess repertoires. Whichever DNA sequence was most abundant in the deep sequencing data was defined as the immunodominant clone. CDR3 amino acid sequences were screened for sharing across subjects and compared with published repertoires and the VDJdb database. TCRdb reworked the public reads: Q25 trimming with fastp, MiXCR clone assembly, productive beta chains retained. Rows matching on CDR3 protein sequence are summarized as one entry with the most common DNA and genes. These V and J calls rely on TCRdb rather than the paper's analysis. Within this sample are 200,000 to 250,000 distinct CDR3 sequences, with approximately 60% of them counted one time only. Of the sample, 25% to 30% is held by the ten largest clones.

In the study, sorted CD4+ and CD8+ blood T cells from patients with severe aplastic anemia and from healthy subjects underwent deep sequencing of TCR repertoires. Ficoll-Paque density gradient centrifugation was used to isolate peripheral blood mononuclear cells. CD4+ and CD8+ T cells were sorted by FACS or magnetic beads before DNA extraction. The data are from a study of CD8+CD57+ T cells in acquired aplastic anemia (dated by TCRdb to the late 2010s). Study-wide context: DNA extracted from sorted CD4+ and CD8+ cells had a mean of about 3.2 ug, with a range of about 0.18 to 27.4 ug. For healthy donor samples, the average read count was about 9.9 million for CD4+ cells and 11 million to 13 million for CD8+ cells.

V and J lose 3 bases and 0 bases, and a span of 9 bases separates them. From the germline V gene (reference sequence), CDR1 is DFQATT and CDR2 is SNEGSKA. CDR3 length: 13 amino acids, cysteine to phenylalanine. The entry retains the CDR3 DNA only, 39 bases that are in frame from base 1. Findings and caveats that apply to the study as a whole: No significant difference in CD8+ Simpson's diversity was found between patients and healthy controls (P=0.060). Some 30 CD8+ CDR3 sequences were found to be shared between patients and controls, but these sequences appeared to be highly expressed in patients and within the immunodominant clones of the patients.

The chain employs TRBV20-1 and TRBJ2-7; no D gene call is confident. The source of this sequence is a human donor in good health. Sequenced material: sorted CD4+, CD8+, or CD8+CD57+ T cells (not recorded which) from PBMCs. At the DNA level, the sequence is TGCAGTGCTAGTGTTGGAAGCTCCTACGAGCAGTACTTC. It translates as CSASVGSSYEQYF.